The sequence of this T cell receptor (beta chain) was determined in a study of shared clonotypes between healthy human individuals. The authors ran the assay at deep level. Produced via immunoSEQ multiplex PCR; TCRdb's table is partial and in-frame only. Counted here are 1.4 million to 1.5 million clones, 95% to 97% occurring once; the ten biggest clones make up about 1%. From germline, CDR1 is MNHNS and CDR2 SASEGT. The V end was cut by 2 bases, the J end by 5 bases, with 15 bases between. The CDR3 runs to 15 residues. The sequencing sample was made of naive CD4+ T cells sorted from blood. This sample's subset: CD45RA+ positively selected. J is TRBJ1-2 and V is TRBV6-1, with D unclear. The source is a man aged 25 to 45 in good health. The CDR3 spells CASSEPGTHRYGYTF. Written as DNA, the CDR3 is TGTGCCAGCAGTGAACCAGGCACGCATCGATATGGCTACACCTTC.